The sequence of this T cell receptor beta chain was determined in a study of shared clonotypes between healthy human individuals. The ends lost 5 bases at V and 8 bases at J; junction bases unmatched: 11. This CDR3 has 15 amino acids. Germline assignment: CDR1 SGHTA and CDR2 FQGTGA. Here immunoSEQ multiplex PCR was the method, and the copy in TCRdb shows in-frame clones only, minus some. The sample holds fewer than 600,000 clones; more than 65% are singletons and the top ten take roughly 13%. The genes are TRBV7-3 and TRBJ2-1; 8 nucleotides agree with TRBD1. What was sequenced was PBMCs. The receptor's source is a middle-aged woman in good health. Some clones in this sample may be carry-over from other donors' samples. Here the CDR3 DNA reads TGTGCCAGCAGCCCTGACAGGGGTAGTAGGGATGAGCAGTTCTTC. Residues: CASSPDRGSRDEQFF.